The clone carrying this T cell receptor (beta chain) has a single count. This entry belongs to a study of early T cells in non-severe SARS-CoV-2 infection. Study context: The study sequenced bulk RNA from unsorted whole blood, with chains unpaired.

MiXCR, run by TCRdb on the 5' RACE reads, gives a single entry per CDR3 protein. This table has over 90,000 distinct CDR3 sequences, 10% to 15% appearing once. The TCR originated in an adult who was a healthcare worker with PCR-confirmed SARS-CoV-2 infection or an uninfected control (not recorded which). The sequenced material came from whole blood.

The CDR3 nucleotides are TGTGCCATCAGTGCTAGCGGGAGGGAGGGAGATACGCAGTATTTT. It codes for CAISASGREGDTQYF. The gene calls are TRBV10-3 and TRBJ2-3; 12 bases line up with TRBD2. CDR1 is ENHRY, CDR2 SYGVKD, per germline. The trim removed 4 bases at V and 5 bases at J, leaving 4 bases unmatched. The CDR3 has 15 amino acids.